What follows are 17 T cell receptor beta chains derived from one specimen sequenced in a study of cytomegalovirus exposure and HLA in healthy donors. The PCR contained 60 Vbeta and 13 Jbeta primers. Some clones are missing from TCRdb's copy, which holds only in-frame ones; the method was immunoSEQ multiplex PCR. The sample has more than 100,000 clones; just under 80% are singletons. Sequenced: PBMCs. Receptors were obtained from a male donor in good health and CMV-seronegative.

This clone was observed a single time. The chain combines TRBV18 with TRBJ1-6, with unresolved D. CDR1 is KGHSH and CDR2 is LQKENI in the germline V gene. The V and J ends lost 6 bases and 7 bases respectively, with 13 bases between them. CDR3 size: 14 residues. In DNA, the CDR3 is TGTGCCAGCTCCGAGGGTTGGACGAATTCACCCCTCCACTTT. Its translation is CASSEGWTNSPLHF. Filled out from reference TRBV18 and TRBJ1-6, the complete variable domain reads NAGVMQNPRHLVRRRGQEARLRCSPMKGHSHVYWYRQLPEEGLKFMVYLQKENIIDESGMPKERFSAEFPKEGPSILRIQQVVRGDSAAYFCASSEGWTNSPLHFGNGTRLTVT.

V usage is TRBV4-3 and J usage is TRBJ2-1, with 9 bases lining up with TRBD2. Trimming removed 2 bases from V and 0 bases from J; junction bases left unmatched: 5. Germline CDR1 LGHNA, CDR2 YSLEER. This CDR3 region has 17 residues. The CDR3 protein is CASSQIAGVSSYNEQFF. The DNA for the CDR3 is TGCGCCAGCAGCCAAATAGCGGGGGTAAGCTCCTACAATGAGCAGTTCTTC.

CDR3 protein: CASSIGWQGNSPLHF. In nucleotides, the CDR3 is TGTGCCAGTAGTATAGGTTGGCAGGGAAATTCACCCCTCCACTTT. The V gene is TRBV19, the J gene TRBJ1-6; D possibly corresponds to TRBD1 (5 bases). The germline V gene encodes CDR1 LNHDA and CDR2 SQIVND (reference sequence). The CDR3 spans 15 residues. V was trimmed by 1 base and J by 7 bases, leaving 11 bases between them.

The chain carries TRBV11-2 and TRBJ1-1; the match to TRBD1 covers 7 bases. V shed 0 bases and J 6 bases; nucleotides not matched to a gene: 10. The germline V gene encodes CDR1 SGHAT and CDR2 FQNNGV. The CDR3 spans 16 residues. The CDR3 sequence: CASSLEQGLPFSEAFF. CDR3 nucleotide sequence: TGTGCCAGCAGCTTAGAACAGGGGCTCCCCTTCTCTGAAGCTTTCTTT.

The table lists this clone with a few counts. The rearrangement uses TRBV6-5 and TRBJ1-3; 8 nucleotides align to TRBD1. V trimming: 2 bases; J trimming: 4 bases; junction bases outside the gene matches: 4. The V gene's germline CDR1 is MNHEY and CDR2 SVGAGI. The CDR3 is 15 residues long. The CDR3 is CASSYGQGGGNTIYF. Written as DNA, the CDR3 is TGTGCCAGCAGTTACGGACAGGGTGGAGGAAACACCATATATTTT.

The chain has TRBV6-1 and TRBJ2-1; TRBD2 matches at 8 bases. CDR3 length: 17 amino acids. Trimming took 4 bases from V and 6 from J; bases not matched to a gene: 14. Germline V gives CDR1 MNHNS, CDR2 SASEGT. This CDR3 reads CASSGGLWTSIPNEQFF. The CDR3 coding sequence is TGTGCCAGCAGTGGAGGGCTTTGGACTAGCATCCCCAATGAGCAGTTCTTC.

The V gene is TRBV30, the J gene TRBJ2-1; 7 bases match TRBD1. V shed 2 bases, J shed 4 bases, and the junction held 8 bases outside the gene matches. Germline V gene sequence: CDR1 GTSNPN, CDR2 SVGIG (reference sequence). This CDR3 spans 15 amino acids. The CDR3 DNA reads TGTGCCTGGAGTACCCCGGGACAGAGATACAATGAGCAGTTCTTC. It translates to CAWSTPGQRYNEQFF.

This sequence joins TRBV7-8 and TRBJ2-7, with D maybe TRBD2 (7 bases). The V gene's germline CDR1 is SGHVS and CDR2 FQNEAQ. This CDR3 has 14 amino acids. Trimming removed 5 bases at V and 5 bases at J, with 16 bases between. The chain's CDR3 is CASSPVGGVDEQYF. The DNA for the CDR3 is TGTGCCAGCAGCCCCGTAGGGGGGGTAGACGAGCAGTACTTC.

This clone appeared once. The V gene is TRBV7-3, the J gene TRBJ1-6; D perhaps matches TRBD1 (6 bases). CDR3 length equals 14 residues. With 2 bases removed from V and 7 bases from J, the gap between germline ends came to 9 bases. The germline V gene has CDR1 SGHTA and CDR2 FQGTGA. The chain's CDR3 is CASSLGTPNSPLHF. CDR3 bases: TGTGCCAGCAGCTTAGGGACACCCAATTCACCCCTCCACTTT.

The chain couples TRBV6-4 to TRBJ2-3; a weak D match, TRBD2 (5 bases). The CDR3 is 15 residues long. The V end was cut by 3 bases, the J end by 4 bases, with 14 bases between. The germline V gene has CDR1 MRHNA and CDR2 SNTAGT. The CDR3 region is CASSEKVEGPDTQYF. The CDR3 region has the DNA TGTGCCAGCAGTGAAAAGGTAGAGGGTCCAGATACGCAGTATTTT.

The rearrangement links TRBV29-1 to TRBJ2-1, with 7 positions matching TRBD2. CDR3 length equals 14 residues. Germline lookup yields CDR1 SQVTM and CDR2 ANQGSEA. CDR3 residues: CALKASGVYNEQFF. The DNA for the CDR3 is TGCGCATTGAAGGCTAGCGGCGTCTACAATGAGCAGTTCTTC.

This clone was recorded a few times. This rearrangement joins TRBV6-5 to TRBJ1-2; D call uncertain. The CDR3 spans 13 residues. V lost 3 bases, J lost 3 bases, and 8 bases lay in between. Germline CDR1 and CDR2: MNHEY and SVGAGI. The CDR3 DNA follows: TGTGCCAGCAGTTATGGAACAGACTATGGCTACACCTTC. Amino acids: CASSYGTDYGYTF.

The DNA for the CDR3 is TGTGCCAGTAGACCGCAGGGTTCGGACACTGAAGCTTTCTTT. Protein: CASRPQGSDTEAFF. The V gene is TRBV19, the J gene TRBJ1-1; a weak D match, TRBD1 (5 bases). Trimming left V 6 bases short and J 3 bases short, with 14 bases between. The germline gives CDR1 LNHDA, CDR2 SQIVND (reference sequence). This CDR3 has 14 amino acids.

V is TRBV9 and J is TRBJ1-6; 8 bases agree with TRBD1. Germline V gene lookup returns CDR1 SGDLS and CDR2 YYNGEE. V dropped 3 bases and J dropped 7; count of bases not matched to a gene: 6. This CDR3 spans 15 amino acids. As DNA, the CDR3 is TGTGCCAGCAGCGCGGGACAGGCGCGGAATTCACCCCTCCACTTT. Amino acid sequence: CASSAGQARNSPLHF.

Details on this clone: The junction does not match germline at one end; this may be a read error. This rearrangement joins TRBV13 to TRBJ2-7, with D possibly matching TRBD2 (5 bases). Germline V gives CDR1 PRHDT, CDR2 FYEKMQ (reference sequence). There are 14 residues in the CDR3. The CDR3 nucleotides are TGTGCCAGCAGCTTTCAGACGGACTCCCACGAGCAGTACTTC. Translating gives CASSFQTDSHEQYF.

The V call is TRBV6-1, the J call TRBJ2-7; TRBD1 is a possible D gene (5 bases). Looked up from germline, CDR1 is MNHNS and CDR2 is SASEGT. Deletions cut 2 bases from V and 1 base from J, with 9 bases between. The CDR3 contains 14 residues. The CDR3 protein is CASSELRQSYEQYF. In DNA, the CDR3 is TGTGCCAGCAGTGAACTTCGACAGTCCTACGAGCAGTACTTC.

The CDR3 is CASSLLGQGNSPLHF. The CDR3 DNA sequence: TGCGCCAGCAGCTTGTTGGGACAGGGGAATTCACCCCTCCACTTT. This chain connects TRBV5-1 to TRBJ1-6, with 10 bases aligning to TRBD1. Germline CDR1 is SGHRS and CDR2 is YFSETQ. V lost 1 base to trimming and J lost 7 bases; unmatched junction nucleotides: 2. This CDR3 has 15 amino acids. The full variable domain, in which reference TRBV5-1 and TRBJ1-6 provide the parts outside the CDR3, is KAGVTQTPRYLIKTRGQQVTLSCSPISGHRSVSWYQQTPGQGLQFLFEYFSETQRNKGNFPGRFSGRQFSNSRSEMNVSTLELGDSALYLCASSLLGQGNSPLHFGNGTRLTVT.